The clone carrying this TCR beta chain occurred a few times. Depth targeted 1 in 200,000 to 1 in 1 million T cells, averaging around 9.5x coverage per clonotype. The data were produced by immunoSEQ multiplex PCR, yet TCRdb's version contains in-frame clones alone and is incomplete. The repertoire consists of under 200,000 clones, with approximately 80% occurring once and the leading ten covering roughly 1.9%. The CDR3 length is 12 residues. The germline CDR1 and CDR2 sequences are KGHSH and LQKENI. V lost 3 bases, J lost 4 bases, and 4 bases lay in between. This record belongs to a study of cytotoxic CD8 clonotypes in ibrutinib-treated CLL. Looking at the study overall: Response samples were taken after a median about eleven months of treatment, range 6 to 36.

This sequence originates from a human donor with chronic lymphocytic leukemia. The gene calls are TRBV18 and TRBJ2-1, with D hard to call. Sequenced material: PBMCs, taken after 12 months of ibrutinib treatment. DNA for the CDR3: TGTGCCAGCTCACCCTTATACAATGAGCAGTTCTTC. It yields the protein CASSPLYNEQFF.